This T cell receptor beta chain was obtained from a study of Ad26.COV2.S vaccination and SARS-CoV-2 variants. Study context: Enrollment placed the donor in the COV1001 Ad26.COV2.S trial arm.

Generated by immunoSEQ multiplex PCR, the TCRdb table keeps only in-frame clones and is missing some. Of 300,000 to 400,000 clones in the sample, less than 90% were seen once. CDR3 length equals 14 residues. Germline CDR1 SGHNT, CDR2 YENEEA. V was shortened by 3 bases and J by 4 bases, with 12 bases between the two germline ends. Turning to this clone: Its antigen is undetermined.

Documented treatment: around 19 received Ad26.COV2.S at low or high dose, single or two shots; roughly five received placebo; per-sample allocation not given. Sampling was done on day 63 after the first vaccine or placebo injection. The sample came from a Boston adult aged 18-55 years. General study points: The study found similar non-spike TCR breadth in vaccine and placebo recipients.

This receptor was obtained from a person aged 18-65 years who received the Ad26.COV2.S COVID-19 vaccine or a placebo. Sequences were derived from peripheral blood, sampled in a trial of Ad26.COV2.S vaccine versus placebo. The chain recombines TRBV11-3 with TRBJ1-2; tentatively, D is TRBD1 (5 bases). The CDR3 DNA follows: TGTGCCAGCAGCTTGTGTTCAGGGATCTATGGCTACACCTTC. Amino acid sequence: CASSLCSGIYGYTF.